This T cell receptor (beta chain) was retrieved from a study of identical twins (dated by TCRdb to the mid-2010s). With respect to the entire study: The study deep-sequenced TCR alpha and beta repertoires from monozygotic twins, unrelated adults of various ages and cord blood to test whether fetal clonotypes persist. To rule out contamination, the twin experiments were replicated at different times with different library preparation protocols. General study outcomes and caveats: Compared with coincidental sharing between unrelated individuals, an excess of low generation-probability sequences was observed among out-of-frame TCR alpha sequences shared between twins. Zero-insertion analyses could be partly confounded by invariant T cells such as MAIT and iNKT, though diverse VJ usage argued against such confounding for most clonotypes. Excess twin sharing in beta out-of-frame sequences was weaker because fewer shared sequences lowered the signal-to-noise ratio. Fewer insertions were carried by abundant cord blood beta clonotypes, a similar but weaker trend appeared in young adult naive repertoires, and no such trend appeared in memory repertoires. Because the same donors could not be followed over many years, the conclusions depended on cross-sectional statistical analysis. In monozygotic twins, out-of-frame TCR alpha sharing was systematically underestimated by recombination models, although the models agreed with sharing between unrelated individuals.

Only a few counts were recorded for this clonotype. Its antigen is unknown. No base quality values were provided; no much bigger clone lies one nucleotide off. From the cysteine up to the phenylalanine, the CDR3 has a length of 15 residues. The entry retains the CDR3 DNA only, 45 bases that are in frame from base 1. V is reduced by 4 bases and J by 7 bases, leaving a spacing of 20 bases between them. Only healthy Caucasian donors were included. The twin cohort consisted of three pairs of female monozygotic twins, all aged about 18 to 30 years. RNA for TCR libraries was isolated from peripheral blood mononuclear cells. The library was generated by 5' RACE. Instrument on record: Illumina HiSeq 2000. A universal primer binding site was added through template switching, and the final cDNA carried a unique molecular identifier so that TCR cDNA molecules could be counted accurately. Specific primers in the conserved constant-segment region were used to synthesize first-strand cDNA for TCR alpha and beta chains. Each cDNA library was double barcoded, with a SMART-Mk sample barcode plus Illumina barcodes, to control for contamination. Two successive PCR steps introduced TruSeq adapter sequences along with Illumina sample barcodes. Sequencing of the TCR alpha and beta cDNA libraries was done on the Illumina HiSeq platform using custom primers. The authors' pipeline ran thus. Raw reads were processed with MiGEC to extract unique molecular identifiers, and MiXCR was used to determine CDR3 positions. Recombination models were inferred per individual with the repgenHMM and IGoR tools using an EM algorithm. The tcR package in R was used for shared clonotype analysis, with sharing normalized by the product of cloneset sizes. Out-of-frame nonproductive sequences were analyzed to study raw recombination free of thymic and clonal selection effects. The raw public reads went through TCRdb reprocessing: fastp at Q25, MiXCR clone calling, in-frame beta chains kept. Every CDR3 protein is listed once, alongside the most common genes and DNA of its rows. What appears here as the V and J calls and clone size reflects TCRdb's work, not the paper's. For this sample the table gives over 550,000 distinct CDR3 sequences, of which roughly 6.6% were detected only once. Clones ranked in the top ten supply over 1.5% of the sample.

The same data also contributed to another study, on yellow fever vaccine responses in identical twins. The second study, in turn, reports: The authors reported that the T cell response to vaccination in identical twins appeared partly convergent and partly personalized. In the study, vaccine-responding T cell clones were precisely tracked in identical twins.

The material sequenced was PBMCs. This sequence uses TRBV12-3 or TRBV12-4 and TRBJ2-7; TRBD1 is perhaps the D gene, given 6 matching bases. This receptor was taken from a woman under 30 in good health. The DNA reads TGTGCCAGCAGTTCGACTGGACGTGGACAGAGGGAGCAGTACTTC. It translates as CASSSTGRGQREQYF.